The clone carrying this T cell receptor beta chain showed up just a few times. Its antigen is unidentified. This entry comes from a study of response to subunit inactivated influenza vaccine. Points from the study as a whole: There was a suggestion from the authors that each seasonal influenza vaccination recruits few new T cells.

TCRdb re-analysed the RT-PCR reads in MiXCR, keeping a single row per CDR3 protein. The data hold about 700,000 distinct CDR3 sequences, with 14% observed a single time. The receptor comes from a middle-aged man who received an inactivated influenza vaccine. The sequencing here drew on PBMCs from blood, taken 14 days before vaccination.

CDR3: CASSYRVGDEQYF. As DNA, the CDR3 is TGTGCCAGCAGCTACAGGGTAGGCGACGAGCAGTACTTC. V gene TRBV5-5 combines with J gene TRBJ2-7; D perhaps matches TRBD1 (6 bases). Per germline, CDR1 SGHKS and CDR2 YYEKEE (reference sequence). This CDR3 has 13 residues. V lost 3 bases, J lost 5 bases, and 12 bases lay in between.